This T cell receptor (beta chain) was sequenced during a study of OX40 agonist ivuxolimab in advanced cancers. Study-level results: The expanded peripheral T cells' antigen specificity was not determined.

The protocol was immunoSEQ multiplex PCR, while the TCRdb copy is restricted to in-frame clones and leaves out a portion. The sample lists approximately 7,400 clones; just under 75% were seen once. This clone was counted between two and nine times. Its antigen remains unidentified. There are 17 residues in the CDR3. Germline CDR1 reads LGHNA; CDR2 reads YSLEER. The trim removed 5 bases at V and 2 bases at J, leaving 11 bases unmatched. This chain uses TRBV4-3 with TRBJ2-1; 8 nucleotides align to TRBD2. The sample in question was CD4+ or CD8+ T cells sorted from blood, obtained in a trial of the OX40 agonist ivuxolimab. This sequence was found in an adult with an advanced solid tumor such as melanoma, head and neck, liver or kidney cancer. CDR3 residues: CASSSSYTGGPYNEQFF. CDR3 coding DNA: TGCGCCAGCAGCTCAAGTTATACGGGAGGGCCCTACAATGAGCAGTTCTTC.